This is a list of T cell receptor beta chains from one sample in a study of identical twins. TCRdb analysed the 5' RACE reads with MiXCR anew, one entry per CDR3 protein. The top ten hold about 0.27% of the sample, which has 1.5 million or so distinct CDR3 sequences, about 30% seen once. The material sequenced was cord blood. The receptors were gathered from a newborn girl in good health. Each CDR3 is given with its conserved first and last residue. Each record gives: CDR3 protein, D gene, V gene, J gene. A D gene is named only where the DNA matches it firmly.

CASSYRTSGDNEQFF	TRBD2	TRBV12-3/TRBV12-4	TRBJ2-1
CASSQEDSLANPVETQYF	-	TRBV3-1	TRBJ2-5
CASSFSWGSYEQYF	-	TRBV4-1	TRBJ2-7
CASSQGWTGRDTQYF	TRBD1	TRBV4-1	TRBJ2-3
CASGQDMDRRLGEQYF	TRBD1	TRBV14	TRBJ2-5
CASSEVPGGGYTF	-	TRBV25-1	TRBJ1-2
CASRSWFGCRRGNQPQHF	-	TRBV12-2	TRBJ1-5
CAIGQGADTQYF	TRBD1	TRBV10-3	TRBJ2-3
CASSTRATDTQYF	-	TRBV12-3/TRBV12-4	TRBJ2-3
CASSLGLAGGPSTGELFF	TRBD2	TRBV5-1	TRBJ2-2
CASSLYTGVYRYTF	TRBD1	TRBV11-2	TRBJ1-2
CASRVQGSGYTF	TRBD1	TRBV28	TRBJ1-2
CASSLTADNTEAFF	-	TRBV5-1	TRBJ1-1
CSVGLTSGSPDTQYF	TRBD2	TRBV29-1	TRBJ2-3
CSARTSGSLDEQYF	TRBD2	TRBV20-1	TRBJ2-5
CASSLDRAGNTGELFF	-	TRBV11-2	TRBJ2-2
CSASLPRLLGYTF	-	TRBV20-1	TRBJ1-2
CASSVRWGNEKLFF	-	TRBV28	TRBJ1-4
CASSSPAERQPPSYEQYF	-	TRBV28	TRBJ2-7
CATSGSGGANTGELFF	TRBD2	TRBV24-1	TRBJ2-2